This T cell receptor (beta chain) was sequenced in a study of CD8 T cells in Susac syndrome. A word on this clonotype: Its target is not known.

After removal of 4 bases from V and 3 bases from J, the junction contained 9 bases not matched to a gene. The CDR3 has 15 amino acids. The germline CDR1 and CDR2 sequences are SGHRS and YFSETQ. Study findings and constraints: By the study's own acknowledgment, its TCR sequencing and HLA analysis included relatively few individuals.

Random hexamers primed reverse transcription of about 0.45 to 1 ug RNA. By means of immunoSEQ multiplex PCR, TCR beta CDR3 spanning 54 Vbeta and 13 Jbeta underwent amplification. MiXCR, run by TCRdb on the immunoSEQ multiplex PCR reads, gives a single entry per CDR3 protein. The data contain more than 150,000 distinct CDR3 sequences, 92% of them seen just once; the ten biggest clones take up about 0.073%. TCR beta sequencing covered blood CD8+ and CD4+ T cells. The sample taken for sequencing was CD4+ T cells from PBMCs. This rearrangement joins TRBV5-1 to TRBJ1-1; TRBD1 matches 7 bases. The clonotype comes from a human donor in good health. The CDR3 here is CASSIPTGKDTEAFF. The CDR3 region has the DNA TGCGCCAGCAGCATCCCGACAGGGAAGGACACTGAAGCTTTCTTT.